This TCR beta chain was observed in a study of T cell repertoires and HLA-DP antigens. Looking at the study overall: Pre-culture CD4+ samples used about 1,200 ng DNA versus approximately 0.2 ug for CD137+CD4+ sorts. Study-level findings and limits: Naive and memory CD4+ cells were analysed together, not apart.

CD4+ T cells, purified by negative selection, averaged about 98% purity. Deep-resolution sequencing targeted hundreds of thousands of T cell genomes in pre-culture CD4+ samples. Some clones are missing from TCRdb's copy, which holds only in-frame ones; the method was immunoSEQ multiplex PCR. The sample comprises 65,000 to 95,000 clones, about four fifths of which are singletons, and 1.6% rests with the top ten. A note on this clone: The antigen is undetermined.

This CDR3 spans 13 amino acids. Germline V gene lookup returns CDR1 SEHNR and CDR2 FQNEAQ (reference sequence). The sequenced sample consisted of CD4+ T cells from PBMCs. The TCR was taken from a man between 60 and 75 years old in good health and CMV-seronegative. The chain joins TRBV7-9 to TRBJ2-6; perhaps TRBD2 as D (5 bases). CDR3 in amino acids: CAARDSGANVLTF. CDR3 nucleotides: TGTGCGGCGAGGGACTCTGGGGCCAACGTCCTGACTTTC.